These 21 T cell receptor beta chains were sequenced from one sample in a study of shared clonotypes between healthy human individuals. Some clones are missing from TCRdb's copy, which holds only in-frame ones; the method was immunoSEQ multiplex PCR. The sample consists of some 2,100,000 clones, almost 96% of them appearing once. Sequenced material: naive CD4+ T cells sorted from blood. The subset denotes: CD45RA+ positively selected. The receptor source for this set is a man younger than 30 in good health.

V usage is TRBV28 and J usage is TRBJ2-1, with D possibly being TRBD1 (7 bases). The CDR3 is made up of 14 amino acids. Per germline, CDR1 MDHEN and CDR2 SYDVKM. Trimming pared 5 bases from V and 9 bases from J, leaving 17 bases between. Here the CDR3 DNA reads TGTGCCAGCAGTATCACAGGGGAGGTTTTTGAGCAGTTCTTC. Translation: CASSITGEVFEQFF.

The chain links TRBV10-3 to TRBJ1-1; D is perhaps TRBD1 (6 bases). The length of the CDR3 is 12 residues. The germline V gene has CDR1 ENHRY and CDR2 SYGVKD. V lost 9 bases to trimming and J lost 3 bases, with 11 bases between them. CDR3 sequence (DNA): TGTGCCATACAGGGTGGGGACACTGAAGCTTTCTTT. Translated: CAIQGGDTEAFF.

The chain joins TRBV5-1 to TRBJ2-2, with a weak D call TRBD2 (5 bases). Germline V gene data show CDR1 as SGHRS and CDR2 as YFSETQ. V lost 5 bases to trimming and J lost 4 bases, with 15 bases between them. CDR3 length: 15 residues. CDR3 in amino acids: CASRMVGVVTGELFF. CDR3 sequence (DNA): TGCGCCAGCAGAATGGTCGGGGTAGTCACCGGGGAGCTGTTTTTT.

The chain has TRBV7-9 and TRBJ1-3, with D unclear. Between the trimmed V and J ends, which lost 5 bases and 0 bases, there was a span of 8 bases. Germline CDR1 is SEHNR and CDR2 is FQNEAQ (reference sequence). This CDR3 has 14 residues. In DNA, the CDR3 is TGTGCCAGCAGCCTTAGGGACTCTGGAAACACCATATATTTT. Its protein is CASSLRDSGNTIYF.

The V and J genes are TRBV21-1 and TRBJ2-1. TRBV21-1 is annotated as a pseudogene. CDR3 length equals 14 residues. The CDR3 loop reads CASSKGRPDNEQFF. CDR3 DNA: TGTGCCAGCAGCAAAGGTCGGCCAGACAATGAGCAGTTCTTC.

CDR3 sequence reads: CASSPLAGVAGELFF. The CDR3 DNA follows: TGTGCCAGCAGTCCACTAGCGGGGGTTGCCGGGGAGCTGTTTTTT. This rearrangement joins TRBV6-5 to TRBJ2-2; 11 bases are a match to TRBD2. The ends lost 5 bases at V and 6 bases at J; junction bases unmatched: 5. CDR3 length: 15 amino acids. CDR1 and CDR2 from the germline V gene are MNHEY and SVGAGI.

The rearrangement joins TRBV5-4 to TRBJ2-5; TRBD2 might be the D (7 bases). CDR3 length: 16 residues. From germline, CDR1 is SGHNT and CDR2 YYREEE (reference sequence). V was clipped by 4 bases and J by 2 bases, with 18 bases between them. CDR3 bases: TGTGCCAGCAGCCCAAAGGGGGGGTCTCTTCAAGAGACCCAGTACTTC. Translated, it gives CASSPKGGSLQETQYF.

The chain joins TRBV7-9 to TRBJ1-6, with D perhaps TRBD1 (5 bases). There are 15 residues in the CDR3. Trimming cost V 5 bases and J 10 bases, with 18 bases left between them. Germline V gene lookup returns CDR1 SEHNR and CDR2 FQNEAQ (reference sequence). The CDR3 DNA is TGTGCCAGCAGCGGAGAGCCTCAGGGTCTCTCACCCCTCCACTTT. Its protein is CASSGEPQGLSPLHF.

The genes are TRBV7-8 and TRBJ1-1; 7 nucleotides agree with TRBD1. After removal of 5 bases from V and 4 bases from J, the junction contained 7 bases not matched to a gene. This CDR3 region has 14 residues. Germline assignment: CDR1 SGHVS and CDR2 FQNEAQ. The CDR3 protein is CASSPRGGSTEAFF. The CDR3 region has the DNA TGTGCCAGCAGCCCTAGAGGGGGCAGCACTGAAGCTTTCTTT. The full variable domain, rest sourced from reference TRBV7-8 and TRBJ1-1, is GAGVSQSPRYKVAKRGQDVALRCDPISGHVSLFWYQQALGQGPEFLTYFQNEAQLDKSGLPSDRFFAERPEGSVSTLKIQRTQQEDSAVYLCASSPRGGSTEAFFGQGTRLTVV.

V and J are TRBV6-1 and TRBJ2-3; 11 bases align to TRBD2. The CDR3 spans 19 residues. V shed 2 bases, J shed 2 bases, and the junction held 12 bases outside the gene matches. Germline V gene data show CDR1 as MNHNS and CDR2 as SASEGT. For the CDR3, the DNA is TGTGCCAGCAGTGAACTTTTTAGTACTAGCGGGGGCAACACAGATACGCAGTATTTT. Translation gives CASSELFSTSGGNTDTQYF.

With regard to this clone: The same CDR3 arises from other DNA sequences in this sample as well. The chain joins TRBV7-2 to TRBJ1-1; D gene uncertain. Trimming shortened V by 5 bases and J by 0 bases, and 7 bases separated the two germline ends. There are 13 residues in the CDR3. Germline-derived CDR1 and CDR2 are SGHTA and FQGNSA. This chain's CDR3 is CASSLTVNTEAFF. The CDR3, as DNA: TGTGCCAGCAGCCTTACAGTGAACACTGAAGCTTTCTTT.

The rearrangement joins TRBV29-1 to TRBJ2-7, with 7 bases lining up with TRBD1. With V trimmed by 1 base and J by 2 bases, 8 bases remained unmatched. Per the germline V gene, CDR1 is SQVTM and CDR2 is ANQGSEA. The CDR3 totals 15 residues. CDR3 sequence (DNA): TGCAGCGTTGAAGTAGGGGACAGTTCTCCCTACGAGCAGTACTTC. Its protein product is CSVEVGDSSPYEQYF.

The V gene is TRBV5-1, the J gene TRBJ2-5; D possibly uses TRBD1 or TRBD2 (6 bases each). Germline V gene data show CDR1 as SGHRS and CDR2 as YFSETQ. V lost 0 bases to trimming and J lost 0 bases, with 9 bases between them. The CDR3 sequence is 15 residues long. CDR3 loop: CASSLVGGYQETQYF. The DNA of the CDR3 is TGCGCCAGCAGCTTGGTAGGGGGGTACCAAGAGACCCAGTACTTC. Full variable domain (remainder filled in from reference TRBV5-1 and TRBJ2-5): KAGVTQTPRYLIKTRGQQVTLSCSPISGHRSVSWYQQTPGQGLQFLFEYFSETQRNKGNFPGRFSGRQFSNSRSEMNVSTLELGDSALYLCASSLVGGYQETQYFGPGTRLLVL.

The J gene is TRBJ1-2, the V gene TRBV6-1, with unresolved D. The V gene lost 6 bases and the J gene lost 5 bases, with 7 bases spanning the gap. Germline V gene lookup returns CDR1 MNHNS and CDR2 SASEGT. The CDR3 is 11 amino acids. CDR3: CASRAVYGYTF. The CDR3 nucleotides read TGTGCCAGCAGGGCGGTTTATGGCTACACCTTC.

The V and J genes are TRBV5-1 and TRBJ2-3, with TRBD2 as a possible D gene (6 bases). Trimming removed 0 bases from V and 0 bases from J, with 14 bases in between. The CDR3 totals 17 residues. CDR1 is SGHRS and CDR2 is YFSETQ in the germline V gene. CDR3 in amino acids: CASSLAITGDSTDTQYF. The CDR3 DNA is TGCGCCAGCAGCTTGGCAATTACGGGGGATAGCACAGATACGCAGTATTTT.

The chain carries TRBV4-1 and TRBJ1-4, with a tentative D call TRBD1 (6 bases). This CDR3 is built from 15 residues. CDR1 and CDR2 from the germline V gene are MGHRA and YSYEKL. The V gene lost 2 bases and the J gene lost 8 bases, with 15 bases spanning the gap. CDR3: CASSQPRPTGEKLFF. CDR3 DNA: TGCGCCAGCAGCCAACCCCGGCCAACAGGGGAAAAACTGTTTTTT.

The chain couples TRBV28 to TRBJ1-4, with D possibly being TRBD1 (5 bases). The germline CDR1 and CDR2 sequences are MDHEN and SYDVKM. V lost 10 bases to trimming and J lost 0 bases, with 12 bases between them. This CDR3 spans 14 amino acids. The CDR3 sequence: CATRGGATNEKLFF. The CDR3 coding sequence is TGTGCCACCCGGGGGGGTGCAACTAATGAAAAACTGTTTTTT.

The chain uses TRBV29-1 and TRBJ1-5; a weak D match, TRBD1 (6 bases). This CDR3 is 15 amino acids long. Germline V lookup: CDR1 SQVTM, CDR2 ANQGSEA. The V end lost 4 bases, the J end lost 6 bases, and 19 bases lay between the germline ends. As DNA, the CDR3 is TGCAGCGTTGTCGCCTCAGGGGACGCGAGTCAGCCCCAGCATTTT. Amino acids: CSVVASGDASQPQHF.

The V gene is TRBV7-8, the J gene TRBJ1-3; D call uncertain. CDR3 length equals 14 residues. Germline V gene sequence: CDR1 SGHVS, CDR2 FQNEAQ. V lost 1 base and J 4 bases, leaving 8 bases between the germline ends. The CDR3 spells CASSLVGSGNTIYF. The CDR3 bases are TGTGCCAGCAGCTTAGTAGGATCCGGAAACACCATATATTTT.

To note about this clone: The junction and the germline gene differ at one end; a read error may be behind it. In nucleotides, the CDR3 is TGTGCCAGCAGTTGGCTGGGGGGAGCCACAGATGCGCAGTATTTT. Its translation: CASSWLGGATDAQYF. This rearrangement joins TRBV7-9 to TRBJ2-3, with a weak D call TRBD2 (6 bases). CDR3 length: 15 residues. Per germline, CDR1 SEHNR and CDR2 FQNEAQ (reference sequence).

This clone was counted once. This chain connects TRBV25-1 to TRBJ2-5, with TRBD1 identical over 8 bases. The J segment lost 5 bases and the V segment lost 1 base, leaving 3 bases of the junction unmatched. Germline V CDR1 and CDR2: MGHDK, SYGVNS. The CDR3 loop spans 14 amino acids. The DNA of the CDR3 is TGTGCCAGCAGTGAATTCAGGGGGCTTGAGACCCAGTACTTC. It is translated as CASSEFRGLETQYF.